The sequence of this TCR beta chain was determined in a study of response to subunit inactivated influenza vaccine. This clonotype was found a few times. Its matching antigen is unknown. TCRdb recomputed calls from the RT-PCR reads with MiXCR, one row per CDR3 protein. The sample holds hundreds of thousands of distinct CDR3 sequences, roughly 25% seen once. Study findings and constraints: New T cells are recruited in small numbers by each seasonal influenza vaccination, according to the authors' suggestion.

The germline V gene has CDR1 SNHLY and CDR2 FYNNEI. The CDR3 is 12 amino acids. The V and J ends lost 6 bases and 5 bases respectively, with 10 bases between them. The rearrangement uses TRBV2 and TRBJ2-5; the D is unclear. The sequence was obtained from a man aged 50-60 years who received an inactivated influenza vaccine. Sample: CD4+ T cells sorted from PBMCs, taken 5 to 6 days after vaccination. The CDR3 DNA sequence: TGTGCCAGCAGCCCAGTCGGGGAGACCCAGTACTTC. It specifies CASSPVGETQYF.